What follows are 24 T cell receptor beta chains derived from one specimen sequenced in a study of Ad26.COV2.S vaccination and SARS-CoV-2 variants. Treatment in this sample: some 20 received Ad26.COV2.S at low or high dose, single or two shots; 5 received placebo; per-sample allocation not given. At day 63 after the first vaccine or placebo injection, samples were drawn. Produced via immunoSEQ multiplex PCR; TCRdb's table is partial and in-frame only. Here the sample spans some 340,000 clones, approximately 86% being singletons. The sample here was peripheral blood, taken in a trial of Ad26.COV2.S vaccine versus placebo. Source of these receptors: a person aged 18 to 65 who received the Ad26.COV2.S COVID-19 vaccine or a placebo.

This clone turned up a few times. The chain couples TRBV6-1 to TRBJ1-1; D is undetermined. Germline V gene data show CDR1 as MNHNS and CDR2 as SASEGT. This CDR3 is built from 13 residues. V was clipped by 2 bases and J by 1 base, with 5 bases between them. This CDR3 is CASSEKGNTEAFF. CDR3 coding DNA: TGTGCCAGCAGTGAAAAGGGGAACACTGAAGCTTTCTTT.

The chain links TRBV3-1 (or the pseudogene TRBV3-2) to TRBJ1-1, with D possibly matching TRBD1 (6 bases). This CDR3 has 14 residues. CDR1 and CDR2 (germline): LGHDT, YNNKEL (reference sequence). The V end lost 2 bases, the J end lost 10 bases, and 17 bases lay between the germline ends. The CDR3 here is CASSQRESGALAFF. Written as DNA, the CDR3 is TGTGCCAGCAGCCAACGGGAGTCGGGGGCACTAGCTTTCTTT.

The rearrangement uses TRBV19 and TRBJ1-5; no clear D gene. The CDR3 consists of 12 residues. The V end was cut by 3 bases, the J end by 5 bases, with 5 bases between. Per germline, CDR1 LNHDA and CDR2 SQIVND (reference sequence). The CDR3 loop reads CASSMPDQPQHF. The CDR3 DNA reads as TGTGCCAGTAGTATGCCTGATCAGCCCCAGCATTTT.

The rearrangement uses TRBV7-9 and TRBJ1-2; 7 nucleotides match TRBD1. Germline CDR1 SEHNR, CDR2 FQNEAQ (reference sequence). V lost 1 base, J lost 6 bases, and 8 bases stayed unmatched. This CDR3 has 15 amino acids. The CDR3 DNA reads TGTGCCAGCAGCTTAGGGGCTGCAGGGGGAGATGGCTACACCTTC. Translated, it gives CASSLGAAGGDGYTF.

The chain employs TRBV19 and TRBJ2-7; D may match TRBD1 or TRBD2 (5 bases each). Looked up from germline, CDR1 is LNHDA and CDR2 is SQIVND (reference sequence). Trimming removed 5 bases at V and 0 bases at J, with 11 bases between. This CDR3 region has 14 residues. CDR3 nucleotides: TGTGCCAGTAGTGCCGGGACCGCCTCCTACGAGCAGTACTTC. Translation: CASSAGTASYEQYF.

This clone was counted at least ten times. The chain is built from TRBV6-5 and TRBJ2-3; D gene unclear. This CDR3 contains 16 residues. The germline gives CDR1 MNHEY, CDR2 SVGAGI. Trimming removed 0 bases at V and 0 bases at J, with 10 bases between. DNA for the CDR3: TGTGCCAGCAGTTACTCGATCCGTTACAGCACAGATACGCAGTATTTT. Its translation: CASSYSIRYSTDTQYF.

This sequence joins TRBV4-1 and TRBJ1-4; D unresolved. The V gene lost 4 bases and the J gene lost 7 bases, with 16 bases spanning the gap. This CDR3 has 15 residues. Germline V gives CDR1 MGHRA, CDR2 YSYEKL. The chain's CDR3 is CASSLNQAGGEKLFF. The CDR3 nucleotides read TGCGCCAGCAGCCTAAACCAAGCCGGAGGTGAAAAACTGTTTTTT.

The V and J genes are TRBV5-1 and TRBJ2-1, with 7 bases aligning to TRBD2. V trimming: 5 bases; J trimming: 7 bases; junction bases outside the gene matches: 18. The CDR3 is 17 amino acids. Germline CDR1 is SGHRS and CDR2 is YFSETQ. CDR3 region: CASSSSPGGGWGNEQFF. The CDR3 DNA sequence: TGCGCCAGCAGTTCCTCACCCGGCGGGGGATGGGGGAATGAGCAGTTCTTC.

The V gene is TRBV3-1 (or the pseudogene TRBV3-2), the J gene TRBJ1-6, with D hard to call. Germline CDR1 LGHDT, CDR2 YNNKEL (reference sequence). CDR3 length: 16 residues. V gave up 0 bases and J gave up 2 bases, with 8 bases separating them. CDR3 nucleotides: TGTGCCAGCAGCCAAGACCGCGTACCCTATAATTCACCCCTCCACTTT. Translating it yields CASSQDRVPYNSPLHF.

This clone was recorded at least ten times. The chain has TRBV7-9 and TRBJ1-6; no clear D. Trimming pared 2 bases from V and 8 bases from J, leaving 4 bases between. From germline, CDR1 is SEHNR and CDR2 FQNEAQ (reference sequence). This CDR3 comprises 12 residues. CDR3 loop: CASSLYDSPLHF. In DNA form, the CDR3 reads TGTGCCAGCAGCTTATACGATTCACCCCTCCACTTT.

This chain joins TRBV11-3 and TRBJ1-2; no reliable D call. From germline, CDR1 is SGHNT and CDR2 YENEEA. This CDR3 contains 12 residues. V was pared by 1 base and J by 9 bases, with 9 bases between. The CDR3 coding sequence is TGTGCCAGCAGCTTAGGGCCGGGGAGCTACACCTTC. It codes for CASSLGPGSYTF.

The V and J genes are TRBV9 and TRBJ2-1; 11 bases are shared with TRBD2. CDR1 is SGDLS, CDR2 YYNGEE, per germline. The CDR3 loop spans 17 amino acids. V lost 3 bases, J lost 7 bases, and 12 bases stayed unmatched. CDR3 DNA sequence: TGTGCCAGCAGCGCCCACCCATCCGGGACTAGCGGAAATGAGCAGTTCTTC. This translates into CASSAHPSGTSGNEQFF.

The chain combines TRBV3-1 (or the pseudogene TRBV3-2) with TRBJ1-1, with TRBD1 matching over 11 bases. Looked up from germline, CDR1 is LGHDT and CDR2 is YNNKEL (reference sequence). The CDR3 is made up of 14 amino acids. Trimming took 4 bases from V and 4 from J; bases not matched to a gene: 2. CDR3 coding DNA: TGTGCCAGCAGCCGCGGGACAGGGGGCACTGAAGCTTTCTTT. It yields the protein CASSRGTGGTEAFF.

The gene calls are TRBV15 and TRBJ2-5; no clear D gene. The CDR3 spans 13 residues. Germline-derived CDR1 and CDR2 are LNHNV and YYDKDF (reference sequence). V lost 3 bases and J 2 bases, leaving 7 bases between the germline ends. CDR3 DNA sequence: TGTGCCACCAGCAGGACATTTCAAGAGACCCAGTACTTC. Amino acid sequence: CATSRTFQETQYF.

The rearrangement uses TRBV5-1 and TRBJ2-7; tentative D call: TRBD1 (6 bases). The CDR3 consists of 16 residues. The germline gives CDR1 SGHRS, CDR2 YFSETQ. Trimming pared 2 bases from V and 6 bases from J, leaving 21 bases between. CDR3 DNA sequence: TGCGCCAGCAGCTTAGGCAACAGGGCCCCGGCAGGCGAGCAGTACTTC. Translating it yields CASSLGNRAPAGEQYF.

The chain joins TRBV2 to TRBJ2-4; 8 bases match TRBD2. This CDR3 is 16 amino acids long. The germline V gene encodes CDR1 SNHLY and CDR2 FYNNEI. Losses at the gene ends were 5 bases for V and 7 bases for J; bases not matched to a gene: 13. The CDR3 bases are TGTGCCAGCAGTCGTACGGGGGGGTCCGAATCGAACATTCAGTACTTC. Translated, it gives CASSRTGGSESNIQYF.

The chain uses TRBV5-1 and TRBJ1-4, with 7 bases lining up with TRBD1. V was pared by 4 bases and J by 4 bases, with 4 bases of the junction left unmatched. CDR1 and CDR2 (germline): SGHRS, YFSETQ. The CDR3 runs 14 residues. The CDR3 DNA reads as TGCGCCAGCAGCATCGGACAGGTTAATGAAAAACTGTTTTTT. Encoded protein: CASSIGQVNEKLFF.

The chain couples TRBV7-2 to TRBJ2-5; the match to TRBD1 covers 9 bases. This CDR3 spans 14 amino acids. With V trimmed by 5 bases and J by 4 bases, 5 bases remained unmatched. Looked up from germline, CDR1 is SGHTA and CDR2 is FQGNSA. Written as DNA, the CDR3 is TGTGCCAGCAGCCCTAACAGGGGGCGAGAGACCCAGTACTTC. This codes for CASSPNRGRETQYF.

This chain uses TRBV11-2 with TRBJ2-7; D is possibly TRBD2 (5 bases). V lost 3 bases to trimming and J lost 4 bases, with 13 bases between them. Germline V gives CDR1 SGHAT, CDR2 FQNNGV. This CDR3 region has 14 residues. DNA of the CDR3: TGTGCCAGCAGCTTGCCGGGGAACTGGTACGAGCAGTACTTC. Translating gives CASSLPGNWYEQYF.

This chain links TRBV28 with TRBJ1-2; D is perhaps TRBD1 (6 bases). The length of the CDR3 is 13 residues. Germline V gives CDR1 MDHEN, CDR2 SYDVKM. The V gene lost 10 bases and the J gene lost 0 bases, with 12 bases spanning the gap. CDR3 coding DNA: TGTGCCATCCTAGACAGGACTAACTATGGCTACACCTTC. Translated: CAILDRTNYGYTF.

The rearrangement joins TRBV5-1 to TRBJ2-3; the D gene is possibly TRBD1 (5 bases). In germline, CDR1 is SGHRS, CDR2 YFSETQ. Deletions cut 6 bases from V and 1 base from J, with 9 bases between. CDR3 size: 13 residues. The CDR3 spells CASTQGGTDTQYF. CDR3 nucleotides: TGCGCCAGCACTCAGGGCGGCACAGATACGCAGTATTTT.

The J gene is TRBJ1-1, the V gene TRBV20-1; D gene ambiguous. This CDR3 region has 12 residues. Trimming left V 3 bases short and J 4 bases short, with 9 bases between. Germline CDR1 and CDR2: DFQATT and SNEGSKA (reference sequence). CDR3 protein: CSASPVGTEAFF. CDR3 DNA sequence: TGCAGTGCTAGTCCCGTGGGCACTGAAGCTTTCTTT.

This sequence joins TRBV5-1 and TRBJ1-2; TRBD1 might be the D (6 bases). Germline CDR1 and CDR2: SGHRS and YFSETQ. The V and J ends lost 2 bases and 0 bases respectively, with 8 bases between them. The CDR3 contains 14 residues. The CDR3 nucleotides read TGCGCCAGCAGCTTCGGGGGGCCTAACTATGGCTACACCTTC. It specifies CASSFGGPNYGYTF.

The chain joins TRBV5-1 to TRBJ1-2; no clear D. The V and J ends lost 4 bases and 2 bases respectively, with 9 bases between them. The CDR3 is 13 amino acids. In germline, CDR1 is SGHRS, CDR2 YFSETQ. In DNA form, the CDR3 reads TGCGCCAGCAGCGCGGACTGGAACTATGGCTACACCTTC. Residues: CASSADWNYGYTF.